A selection of T cell receptor beta chains follows, all from one sample in a study of blood T cell repertoires in COVID-19. Assay: immunoSEQ multiplex PCR; the TCRdb copy retains only in-frame clones and omits some. The sample shows approximately 400,000 clones, approximately 77% of them seen only once. Sequenced input: peripheral blood. The source of these receptors is a human donor with acute or convalescent COVID-19. The donor label of this sample is uncertain. Each CDR3 is given with its conserved first and last residue. The order of the fields is clone size, J gene, V gene, D gene, CDR3 protein, CDR3 DNA. D genes are given only for firm matches. Not all rows give a size; the values are once, few, many and, for expanded clones, a class.

size: NA; J: TRBJ1-5; V: TRBV7-9; D: TRBD1; CDR3: CASSAYGPDRGYNQPQHF; DNA: TGTGCCAGCAGTGCTTATGGGCCCGACAGGGGGTACAATCAGCCCCAGCATTTT
size: NA; J: TRBJ1-2; V: TRBV27; D: NA; CDR3: CASSDRPTQGYGYTF; DNA: TGTGCCAGCAGCGATCGACCAACCCAGGGCTATGGCTACACCTTC
size: NA; J: TRBJ2-7; V: TRBV18; D: TRBD1; CDR3: CASSPVAGGVEQYF; DNA: TGTGCCAGCTCACCAGTGGCAGGGGGAGTCGAGCAGTACTTC
size: NA; J: TRBJ1-2; V: TRBV2; D: TRBD1; CDR3: CARSRQGRDYGYTF; DNA: TGTGCCAGGTCTCGACAGGGGAGGGACTATGGCTACACCTTC
size: NA; J: TRBJ2-3; V: TRBV7-9; D: NA; CDR3: CASGKQGMTDTQYF; DNA: TGTGCCAGCGGCAAACAGGGTATGACAGATACGCAGTATTTT
size: few; J: TRBJ1-6; V: TRBV2; D: TRBD1; CDR3: CASAGTDNSPLHF; DNA: TGTGCCAGCGCCGGGACAGATAATTCACCCCTCCACTTT
size: NA; J: TRBJ1-1; V: TRBV29-1; D: NA; CDR3: CSVPKEGTNTEAFF; DNA: TGCAGCGTCCCCAAGGAGGGGACCAACACTGAAGCTTTCTTT
size: once; J: TRBJ1-1; V: TRBV19; D: NA; CDR3: CASTAGVNTEAFF; DNA: TGTGCCAGTACGGCAGGGGTGAACACTGAAGCTTTCTTT
size: NA; J: TRBJ1-3; V: TRBV3-1/TRBV3-2; D: NA; CDR3: CASSRLGAGTGNTIYF; DNA: TGTGCCAGCAGCCGTCTTGGCGCAGGAACTGGAAACACCATATATTTT
size: NA; J: TRBJ2-3; V: TRBV3-1/TRBV3-2; D: TRBD2; CDR3: CASSQESAGLTADTQYF; DNA: TGTGCCAGCAGCCAAGAATCAGCGGGGTTAACCGCAGATACGCAGTATTTT
size: few; J: TRBJ2-5; V: TRBV14; D: NA; CDR3: CASSQEIRGETQYF; DNA: TGTGCCAGCAGCCAAGAAATCCGGGGAGAGACCCAGTACTTC
size: NA; J: TRBJ1-3; V: TRBV10-3; D: TRBD1; CDR3: CAISGTGSSGNTIYF; DNA: TGTGCCATCTCGGGGACAGGGTCTTCTGGAAACACCATATATTTT
size: NA; J: TRBJ1-5; V: TRBV28; D: NA; CDR3: CASSSGGAGYQPQHF; DNA: TGTGCCAGCAGTTCCGGCGGGGCCGGCTATCAGCCCCAGCATTTT
size: NA; J: TRBJ1-2; V: TRBV18; D: TRBD1; CDR3: CASSRDRATNYGYTF; DNA: TGTGCCAGCTCCCGGGACAGGGCGACTAACTATGGCTACACCTTC
size: NA; J: TRBJ1-6; V: TRBV2; D: TRBD1; CDR3: CASSEEMTGDGSPLHF; DNA: TGTGCCAGCAGTGAAGAGATGACAGGGGATGGTTCACCCCTCCACTTT
size: NA; J: TRBJ2-1; V: TRBV19; D: TRBD2; CDR3: CATSSRGAGGPLNEQFF; DNA: TGTGCCACCAGTAGTAGAGGGGCGGGGGGGCCACTCAATGAGCAGTTCTTC
size: NA; J: TRBJ2-1; V: TRBV24-1; D: TRBD1; CDR3: CATRRTGGGNEQFF; DNA: TGTGCCACCAGGAGGACAGGGGGCGGCAATGAGCAGTTCTTC
size: NA; J: TRBJ1-2; V: TRBV10-2; D: NA; CDR3: CASSEIPGEGTF; DNA: TGCGCCAGCAGTGAGATCCCGGGGGAAGGAACCTTC
size: NA; J: TRBJ2-7; V: TRBV5-6; D: NA; CDR3: CASSLARGATYEQYF; DNA: TGTGCCAGCAGCTTGGCCCGCGGGGCGACCTACGAGCAGTACTTC
size: NA; J: TRBJ1-5; V: TRBV6-5; D: TRBD1; CDR3: CASSTGGFSNQPQHF; DNA: TGTGCCAGCAGTACAGGGGGGTTCAGCAATCAGCCCCAGCATTTT
size: NA; J: TRBJ1-1; V: TRBV5-1; D: NA; CDR3: CASSLPGSNTEAFF; DNA: TGCGCCAGCAGTCTCCCGGGATCGAACACTGAAGCTTTCTTT
size: NA; J: TRBJ1-6; V: TRBV20-1; D: TRBD1; CDR3: CSASPGQSNSPLHF; DNA: TGCAGTGCTAGTCCGGGACAGAGTAATTCACCCCTCCACTTT
size: NA; J: TRBJ1-2; V: TRBV2; D: NA; CDR3: CASSVQGIYGYTF; DNA: TGTGCCAGCAGTGTCCAGGGTATCTATGGCTACACCTTC
size: NA; J: TRBJ1-2; V: TRBV2; D: NA; CDR3: CASSGQGGGYGYTF; DNA: TGTGCCAGCAGTGGGCAAGGGGGGGGCTATGGCTACACCTTC
size: once; J: TRBJ1-1; V: TRBV28; D: NA; CDR3: CASKTGGEIAFF; DNA: TGTGCCAGCAAGACCGGGGGGGAGATAGCTTTCTTT
size: NA; J: TRBJ1-2; V: TRBV19; D: NA; CDR3: CASSIIEGSGYTF; DNA: TGTGCCAGTAGTATAATCGAGGGTTCTGGCTACACCTTC
size: once; J: TRBJ2-7; V: TRBV10-3; D: NA; CDR3: CAISGGGVYEQYF; DNA: TGTGCCATCAGTGGGGGCGGAGTCTACGAGCAGTACTTC
size: NA; J: TRBJ2-1; V: TRBV24-1; D: TRBD2; CDR3: CATSDSGVAGGPYNEQFF; DNA: TGTGCCACCAGTGATTCTGGGGTAGCGGGGGGTCCTTACAATGAGCAGTTCTTC
size: NA; J: TRBJ1-1; V: TRBV28; D: NA; CDR3: CASSLRNNFEAFF; DNA: TGTGCCAGCAGTTTGAGGAACAATTTTGAAGCTTTCTTT
size: once; J: TRBJ2-5; V: TRBV5-4; D: TRBD1; CDR3: CASSRITGEETQYF; DNA: TGTGCCAGCAGCCGAATAACAGGGGAAGAGACCCAGTACTTC
size: NA; J: TRBJ1-1; V: TRBV29-1; D: NA; CDR3: CSVRGPGAGAAEAFF; DNA: TGCAGCGTTCGAGGGCCCGGGGCAGGGGCCGCTGAAGCTTTCTTT
size: NA; J: TRBJ2-7; V: TRBV18; D: TRBD2; CDR3: CASSPPGLAYSYEQYF; DNA: TGTGCCAGCTCACCACCGGGACTAGCGTATTCCTACGAGCAGTACTTC
size: NA; J: TRBJ2-1; V: TRBV5-5; D: TRBD2; CDR3: CASSQQRGGLLNEQFF; DNA: TGTGCCAGCAGCCAACAGCGCGGGGGACTTCTCAATGAGCAGTTCTTC
size: NA; J: TRBJ1-1; V: TRBV14; D: NA; CDR3: CASSQQGRTEAFF; DNA: TGTGCCAGCAGCCAGCAGGGGCGCACTGAAGCTTTCTTT
size: NA; J: TRBJ2-6; V: TRBV4-1; D: NA; CDR3: CASSQVTSSGANVLTF; DNA: TGCGCCAGCAGCCAAGTTACCAGCTCTGGGGCCAACGTCCTGACTTTC
size: NA; J: TRBJ1-4; V: TRBV4-1; D: TRBD1; CDR3: CASSPQGAANEKLFF; DNA: TGCGCCAGCAGCCCCCAGGGGGCAGCTAATGAAAAACTGTTTTTT
size: NA; J: TRBJ2-1; V: TRBV13; D: TRBD2; CDR3: CASKASGLSDEQFF; DNA: TGTGCCAGCAAGGCTAGCGGCCTATCTGATGAGCAGTTCTTC
size: once; J: TRBJ2-1; V: TRBV6-4; D: NA; CDR3: CASSARGNSYNEQFF; DNA: TGTGCCAGCAGTGCCCGGGGGAACTCCTACAATGAGCAGTTCTTC
size: NA; J: TRBJ1-1; V: TRBV15; D: NA; CDR3: CATSRDLRTEAFF; DNA: TGTGCCACCAGCAGAGATCTCCGGACTGAAGCTTTCTTT
size: NA; J: TRBJ1-6; V: TRBV2; D: NA; CDR3: CASSEQIHYNSPLHF; DNA: TGTGCCAGCAGTGAACAGATCCACTATAATTCACCCCTCCACTTT